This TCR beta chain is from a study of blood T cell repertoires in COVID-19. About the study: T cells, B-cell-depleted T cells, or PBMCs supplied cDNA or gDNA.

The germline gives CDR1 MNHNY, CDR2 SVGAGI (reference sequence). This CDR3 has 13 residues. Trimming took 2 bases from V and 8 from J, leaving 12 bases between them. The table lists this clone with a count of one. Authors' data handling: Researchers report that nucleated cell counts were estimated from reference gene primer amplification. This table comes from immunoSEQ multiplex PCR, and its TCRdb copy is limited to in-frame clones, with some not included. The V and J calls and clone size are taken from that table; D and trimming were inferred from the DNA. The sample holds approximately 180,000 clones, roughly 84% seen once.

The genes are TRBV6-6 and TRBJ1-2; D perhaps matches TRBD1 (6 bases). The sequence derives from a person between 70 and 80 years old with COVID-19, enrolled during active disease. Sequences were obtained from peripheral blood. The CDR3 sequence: CASSYMDSGGYTF. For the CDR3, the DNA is TGTGCCAGCAGTTACATGGACAGTGGGGGCTACACCTTC.